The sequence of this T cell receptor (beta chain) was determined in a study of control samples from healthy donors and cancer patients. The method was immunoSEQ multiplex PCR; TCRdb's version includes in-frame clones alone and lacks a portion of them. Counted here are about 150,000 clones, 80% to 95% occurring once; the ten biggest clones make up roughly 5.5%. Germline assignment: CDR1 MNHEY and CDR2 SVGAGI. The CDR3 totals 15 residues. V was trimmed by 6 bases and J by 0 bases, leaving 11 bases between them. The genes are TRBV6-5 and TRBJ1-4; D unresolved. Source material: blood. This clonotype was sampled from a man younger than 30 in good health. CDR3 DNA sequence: TGTGCCAGCAGGGTAGGCGGGGCAACTAATGAAAAACTGTTTTTT. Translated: CASRVGGATNEKLFF.